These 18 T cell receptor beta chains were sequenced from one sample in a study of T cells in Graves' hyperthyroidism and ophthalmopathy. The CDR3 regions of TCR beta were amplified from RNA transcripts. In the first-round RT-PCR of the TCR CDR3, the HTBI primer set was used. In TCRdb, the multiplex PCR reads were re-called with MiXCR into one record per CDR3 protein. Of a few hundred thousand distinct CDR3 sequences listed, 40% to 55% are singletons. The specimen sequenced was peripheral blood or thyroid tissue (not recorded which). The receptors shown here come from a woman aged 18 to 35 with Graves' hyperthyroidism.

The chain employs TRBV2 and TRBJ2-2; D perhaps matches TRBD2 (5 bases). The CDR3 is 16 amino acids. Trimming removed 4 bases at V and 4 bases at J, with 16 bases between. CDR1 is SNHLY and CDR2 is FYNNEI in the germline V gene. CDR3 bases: TGTGCCAGCAGTGTGGGGAGCTCGATGATCACCGGGGAGCTGTTTTTT. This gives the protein CASSVGSSMITGELFF.

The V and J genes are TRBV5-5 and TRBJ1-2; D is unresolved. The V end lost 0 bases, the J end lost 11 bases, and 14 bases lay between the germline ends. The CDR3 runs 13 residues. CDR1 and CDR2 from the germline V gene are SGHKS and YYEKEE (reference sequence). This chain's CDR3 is CASSLEPDLGYTF. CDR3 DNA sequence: TGTGCCAGCAGCTTGGAGCCCGACCTAGGTTACACCTTC.

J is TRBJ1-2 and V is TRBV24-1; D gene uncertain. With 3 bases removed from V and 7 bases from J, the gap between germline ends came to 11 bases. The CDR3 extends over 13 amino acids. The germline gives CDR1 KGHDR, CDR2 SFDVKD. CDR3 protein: CATSDGSGGGYTF. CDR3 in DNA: TGTGCCACCAGTGATGGTTCAGGTGGTGGCTACACCTTC.

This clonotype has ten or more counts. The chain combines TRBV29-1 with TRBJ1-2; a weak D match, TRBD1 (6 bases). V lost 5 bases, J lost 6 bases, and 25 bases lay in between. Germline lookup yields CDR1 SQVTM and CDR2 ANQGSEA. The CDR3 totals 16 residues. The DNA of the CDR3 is TGCAGCGTTAGAGGGGAAACTAACCGGGACACCGATGGCTACACCTTC. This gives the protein CSVRGETNRDTDGYTF. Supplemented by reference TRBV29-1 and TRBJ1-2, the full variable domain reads SAVISQKPSRDICQRGTSLTIQCQVDSQVTMMFWYRQQPGQSLTLIATANQGSEATYESGFVIDKFPISRPNLTFSTLTVSNMSPEDSSIYLCSVRGETNRDTDGYTFGSGTRLTVV.

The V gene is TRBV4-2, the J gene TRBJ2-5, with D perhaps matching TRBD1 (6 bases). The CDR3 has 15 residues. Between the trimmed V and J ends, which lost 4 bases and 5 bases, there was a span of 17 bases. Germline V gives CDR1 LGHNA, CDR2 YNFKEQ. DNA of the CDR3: TGTGCCAGCAGCCTTATGACAGGTCAGGGGGAGACCCAGTACTTC. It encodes CASSLMTGQGETQYF.

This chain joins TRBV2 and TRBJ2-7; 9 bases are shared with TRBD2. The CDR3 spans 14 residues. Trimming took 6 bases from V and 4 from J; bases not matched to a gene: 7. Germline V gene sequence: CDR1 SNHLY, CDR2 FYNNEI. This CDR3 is CASRSGLAAYEQYF. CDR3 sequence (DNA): TGTGCCAGCAGGTCGGGACTAGCTGCGTACGAGCAGTACTTC.

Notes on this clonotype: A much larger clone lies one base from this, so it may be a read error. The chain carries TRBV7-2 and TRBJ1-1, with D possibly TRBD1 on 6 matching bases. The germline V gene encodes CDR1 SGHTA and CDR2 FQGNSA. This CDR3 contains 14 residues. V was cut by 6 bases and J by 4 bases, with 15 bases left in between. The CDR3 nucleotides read TGTGCCAGCAGGGTGGGTAGGGGGAGCACTGAAGCTTTCTTT. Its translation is CASRVGRGSTEAFF.

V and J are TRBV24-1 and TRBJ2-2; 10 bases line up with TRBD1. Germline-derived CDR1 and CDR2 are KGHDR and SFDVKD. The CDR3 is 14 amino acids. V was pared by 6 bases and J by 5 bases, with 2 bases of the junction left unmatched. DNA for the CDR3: TGTGCCACCAGTCGGACAGGGGGGACCGGGGAGCTGTTTTTT. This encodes CATSRTGGTGELFF.

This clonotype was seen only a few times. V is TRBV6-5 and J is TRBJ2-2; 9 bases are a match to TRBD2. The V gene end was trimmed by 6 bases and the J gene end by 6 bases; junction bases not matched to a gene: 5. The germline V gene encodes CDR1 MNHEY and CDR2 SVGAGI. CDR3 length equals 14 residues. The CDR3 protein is CASRQAGGPGELFF. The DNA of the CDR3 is TGTGCCAGCAGGCAGGCGGGAGGGCCCGGGGAGCTGTTTTTT.

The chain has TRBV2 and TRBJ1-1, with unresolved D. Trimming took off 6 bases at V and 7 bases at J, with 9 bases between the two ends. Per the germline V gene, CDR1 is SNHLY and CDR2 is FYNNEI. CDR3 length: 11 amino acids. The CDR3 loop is CASSHQVEAFF. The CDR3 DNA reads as TGTGCCAGCAGCCACCAGGTTGAAGCTTTCTTT.

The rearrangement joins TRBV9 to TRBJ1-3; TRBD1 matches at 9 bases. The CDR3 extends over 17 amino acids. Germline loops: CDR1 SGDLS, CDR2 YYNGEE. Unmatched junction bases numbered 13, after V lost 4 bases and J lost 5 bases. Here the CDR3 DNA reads TGTGCCAGCAGCCCAGACGGGACAGGGTATTCCAGAAACACCATATATTTT. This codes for CASSPDGTGYSRNTIYF. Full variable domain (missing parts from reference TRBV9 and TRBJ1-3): DSGVTQTPKHLITATGQRVTLRCSPRSGDLSVYWYQQSLDQGLQFLIQYYNGEERAKGNILERFSAQQFPDLHSELNLSSLELGDSALYFCASSPDGTGYSRNTIYFGEGSWLTVV.

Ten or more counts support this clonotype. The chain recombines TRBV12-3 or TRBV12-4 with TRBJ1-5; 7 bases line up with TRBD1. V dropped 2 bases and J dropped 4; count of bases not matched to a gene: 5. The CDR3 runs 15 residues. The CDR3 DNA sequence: TGTGCCAGCAGTTTATCTAGCAGGGGGAATCAGCCCCAGCATTTT. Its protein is CASSLSSRGNQPQHF.

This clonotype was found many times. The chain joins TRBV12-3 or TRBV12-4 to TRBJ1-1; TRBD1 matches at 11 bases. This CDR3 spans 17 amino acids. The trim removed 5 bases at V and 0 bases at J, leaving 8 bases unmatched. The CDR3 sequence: CASSVRTGGRMNTEAFF. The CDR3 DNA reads TGTGCCAGCAGTGTCCGGACAGGGGGCAGAATGAACACTGAAGCTTTCTTT.

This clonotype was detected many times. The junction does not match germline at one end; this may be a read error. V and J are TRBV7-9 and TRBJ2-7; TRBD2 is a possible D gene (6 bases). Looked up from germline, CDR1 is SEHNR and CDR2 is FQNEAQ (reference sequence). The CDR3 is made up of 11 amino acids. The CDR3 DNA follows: TGTGCCAGCAGCCTCGATGCGGGGAGATTCTTC. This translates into CASSLDAGRFF. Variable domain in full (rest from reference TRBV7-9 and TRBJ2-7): DTGVSQNPRHKITKRGQNVTFRCDPISEHNRLYWYRQTLGQGPEFLTYFQNEAQLEKSRLLSDRFSAERPKGSFSTLEIQRTEQGDSAMYLCASSLDAGRFFGPGTRLTVT.

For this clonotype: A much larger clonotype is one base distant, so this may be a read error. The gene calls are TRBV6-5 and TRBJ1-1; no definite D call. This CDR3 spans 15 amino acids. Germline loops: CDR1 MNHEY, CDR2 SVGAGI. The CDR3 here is CAISERRKLNTEAFF. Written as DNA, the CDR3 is TGTGCCATCAGTGAACGGCGGAAGCTTAACACTGAAGCTTTCTTT.

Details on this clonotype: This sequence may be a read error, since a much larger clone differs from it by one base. This chain's CDR3 is CAGSSPDRNTEAFF. DNA for the CDR3: TGCGCCGGCAGCTCCCCGGACAGAAACACTGAAGCTTTCTTT. The gene calls are TRBV5-1 and TRBJ1-1, with D tentatively TRBD1 (6 bases). This CDR3 has 14 residues. The germline CDR1 and CDR2 sequences are SGHRS and YFSETQ.

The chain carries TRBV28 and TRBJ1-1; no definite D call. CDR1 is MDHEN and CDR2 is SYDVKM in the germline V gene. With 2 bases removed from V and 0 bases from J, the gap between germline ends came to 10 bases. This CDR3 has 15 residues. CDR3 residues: CASSLRTYMNTEAFF. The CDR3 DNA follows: TGTGCCAGCAGTTTACGGACTTACATGAACACTGAAGCTTTCTTT.

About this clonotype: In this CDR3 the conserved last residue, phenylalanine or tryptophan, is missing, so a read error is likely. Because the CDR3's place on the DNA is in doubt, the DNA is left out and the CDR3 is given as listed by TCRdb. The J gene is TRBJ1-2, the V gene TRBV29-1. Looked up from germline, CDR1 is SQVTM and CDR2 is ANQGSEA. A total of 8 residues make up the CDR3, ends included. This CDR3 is CSSGGLAG.